This TCR beta chain was captured in a study of T-cell memory formation after mild COVID-19. To note about this clonotype: Its specificity is unknown.

The CDR3 has 11 amino acids. V was cut by 3 bases and J by 10 bases, with 7 bases left in between. TCRdb independently ran MiXCR on the 5' RACE reads; one entry per CDR3 protein. The sample lists about 540,000 distinct CDR3 sequences; roughly 21% were seen once. Findings and limits, study-wide: The CD4+ clones that contracted clustered mainly within CM and EM, and the CD8+ clones concentrated in EMRA.

The material sequenced was PBMCs or a T cell subset sorted from them (not recorded which). The chain is built from TRBV12-3 or TRBV12-4 and TRBJ2-1, with D hard to call. The receptor comes from an adult woman who had mild COVID-19 (a few samples of this study predate the infection). Cell type and time point are not known. This chain's CDR3 is CASSFDVEQFF. The DNA of the CDR3 is TGTGCCAGCAGTTTTGACGTAGAGCAGTTCTTC.